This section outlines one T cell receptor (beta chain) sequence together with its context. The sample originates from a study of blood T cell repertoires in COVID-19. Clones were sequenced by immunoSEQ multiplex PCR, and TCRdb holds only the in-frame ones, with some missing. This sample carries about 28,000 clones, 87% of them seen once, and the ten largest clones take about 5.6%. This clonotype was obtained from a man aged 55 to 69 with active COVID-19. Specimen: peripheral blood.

Written as DNA, the CDR3 is TGTGCCAGCAGCCGGACAGACTACGAGCAGTACTTC. The encoded protein is CASSRTDYEQYF. The V call is TRBV5-6, the J call TRBJ2-7, with D possibly TRBD1 on 6 matching bases. Germline CDR1 reads SGHDT; CDR2 reads YYEEEE. This CDR3 is 12 amino acids long. V was clipped by 4 bases and J by 3 bases, with 8 bases between them.